One TCR beta chain is described in this entry. Its antigen is unidentified. These data originate in a study of PD-L1 blockade in urothelial cancer. Study-wide results and caveats: Pretreatment peripheral blood TCR clonality that fell below the median predicted better survival among the patients studied.

Sequenced by immunoSEQ multiplex PCR; TCRdb stores in-frame clones only, minus some. The sample shows more than 75,000 clones, 90% of them seen only once. Germline CDR1 SGHDT, CDR2 YYEEEE. CDR3 length: 15 amino acids. V was cut by 4 bases and J by 3 bases, with 16 bases left in between. Patients suffered from locally advanced or metastatic urothelial carcinoma. This specimen consisted of PBMCs, obtained around atezolizumab (anti-PD-L1) treatment. This clonotype originated in a man aged 60 to 69 with urothelial cancer. The rearrangement uses TRBV5-6 and TRBJ2-5; no clear D. CDR3 nucleotide sequence: TGTGCCAGCAGCGACCTAGGAGTAACCGAAGAGACCCAGTACTTC. Amino acids: CASSDLGVTEETQYF.